This T cell receptor beta chain was captured in a study of identical twins (dated by TCRdb to about 2016). About the study as a whole: To test whether fetal clonotypes persist, this study deep-sequenced TCR alpha and beta repertoires from monozygotic twins, from unrelated adults of various ages, and from cord blood. Replicate twin experiments were performed at different times using different library preparation protocols to rule out contamination. Summary of the overall study and its limitations: Because the same donors could not be followed over many years, the conclusions relied on cross-sectional statistical analysis. Invariant T cells such as MAIT and iNKT could partly confound zero-insertion analyses, although diverse VJ usage argued against such confounding for most clonotypes. In monozygotic twins, out-of-frame TCR alpha sharing was systematically underestimated by recombination models, although the models agreed with sharing between unrelated individuals. In beta out-of-frame sequences, excess twin sharing was weaker, because having fewer shared sequences lowered the signal-to-noise ratio. Compared with coincidental sharing between unrelated individuals, out-of-frame TCR alpha sequences shared between twins had an excess of sequences with low generation probability. Fewer insertions were carried by abundant cord blood beta clonotypes; a weaker similar trend was observed in young adult naive repertoires, while no such trend was observed in memory repertoires.

All donors were healthy Caucasians. Three pairs of female monozygotic twins, all aged about 18 to 30 years, were included in the twin cohort. Positive isolation kits from Invitrogen were used to isolate CD4+ and CD8+ T cell populations. The CDR3 runs 15 residues from the cysteine to the phenylalanine. The read is trimmed to its CDR3 DNA, 45 bases read in frame from base 1. V was cut back by 1 base and J by 7 bases, leaving a gap of 16 bases between them. From a lookup of the germline V gene (reference sequence), CDR1 and CDR2 are LNHDA and SQIVND. As concerns this clonotype: The antigen it recognizes is unknown. Per-nucleotide qualities are absent, and no much larger clonotype sits a single base away.

Receptor libraries were prepared by 5' RACE. Instrument on record: Illumina HiSeq 2000. Template switching added a universal primer binding site, and the final cDNA carried a unique molecular identifier that allowed TCR cDNA molecules to be counted accurately. Specific primers in the conserved constant-segment region were used to synthesize first-strand cDNA for TCR alpha and beta chains. To control for contamination, every cDNA library was double barcoded, receiving both a SMART-Mk sample barcode and Illumina barcodes. TruSeq adapter sequences, together with Illumina sample barcodes, were added in two successive PCR steps. The TCR alpha and beta cDNA libraries were sequenced on the Illumina HiSeq platform using custom primers. The published analysis was carried out like this. Raw reads were processed with MiGEC to extract unique molecular identifiers, and MiXCR was used to determine CDR3 positions. Recombination models were inferred per individual with the repgenHMM and IGoR tools using an EM algorithm. The analysis of shared clonotypes was done with the tcR package in R, with sharing normalized by the product of cloneset sizes. To study raw recombination free of thymic and clonal selection effects, out-of-frame nonproductive sequences were analyzed. The public reads were reanalyzed by TCRdb: fastp trimming at Q25, MiXCR alignment, in-frame beta chains only. Here each entry gathers all rows of one CDR3 protein and keeps the most common genes and DNA. The authors' filters were not applied to this entry. The sample table lists about 490,000 distinct CDR3 sequences, about 15% of them with a count of one. Roughly 0.4% of the sample lies in the top ten.

The same sample was also studied in work on yellow fever vaccine responses in identical twins. As described in the second report: The authors reported that the T cell response to vaccination in identical twins appeared partly convergent and partly personalized. In identical twins, the study followed T cell clones that responded to the vaccine with precision.

This sequence was found in a woman younger than 30 in good health. The chain is assembled from TRBV19 and TRBJ1-2; matching of 5 bases hints at TRBD1 as the D gene. The sample consisted of CD4+ T cells sorted from blood. The encoded CDR3 is CASSIGTPITAGYTF. The DNA sequence is as follows: TGTGCCAGTAGTATAGGGACACCCATAACGGCTGGCTACACCTTC.